The sequence of this TCR beta chain was determined in a study of cytomegalovirus exposure and HLA in healthy donors. Study-level background: Falling in the Caucasian-associated ancestry cluster were about 82% of 398 genotyped donors. Study-wide results and limits: There were some V segments, including TRBV6-2 and TRBV6-3, excluded as indistinguishable.

PCR was performed using 60 Vbeta and 13 Jbeta primers. Only in-frame clones appear in the TCRdb table, and some are missing; sequencing was by immunoSEQ multiplex PCR. Of under 150,000 clones in the sample, 80% to 90% are singletons; the top ten hold more than 4.5%. The CDR3 consists of 15 residues. V lost 3 bases and J lost 8; bases outside the gene matches: 7. The germline CDR1 and CDR2 sequences are SGHTS and YDEGEE. Points on this clone: What it binds is not known.

This sequence joins TRBV5-8 and TRBJ1-4, with 10 bases that match TRBD1. This receptor was obtained from a woman in her twenties or thirties in good health and CMV-seronegative. Sequenced: PBMCs. The CDR3 spells CASSSGQGLGEKLFF. In DNA, the CDR3 is TGTGCCAGCAGCTCGGGACAGGGGTTAGGGGAAAAACTGTTTTTT.